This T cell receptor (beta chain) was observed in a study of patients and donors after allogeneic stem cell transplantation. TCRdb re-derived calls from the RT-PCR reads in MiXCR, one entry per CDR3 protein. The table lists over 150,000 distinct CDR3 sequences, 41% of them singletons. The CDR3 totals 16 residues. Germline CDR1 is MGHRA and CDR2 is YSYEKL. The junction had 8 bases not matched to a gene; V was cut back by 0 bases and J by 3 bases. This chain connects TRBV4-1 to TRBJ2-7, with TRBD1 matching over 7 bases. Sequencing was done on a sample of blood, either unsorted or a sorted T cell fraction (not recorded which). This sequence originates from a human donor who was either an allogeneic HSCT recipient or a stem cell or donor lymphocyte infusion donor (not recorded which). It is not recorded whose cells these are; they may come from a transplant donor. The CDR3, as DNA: TGCGCCAGCAGCCAAGATACAGGGGCCCTGAACTACGAGCAGTACTTC. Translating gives CASSQDTGALNYEQYF.